The subject of this entry is one T cell receptor (beta chain). Its antigen is still unknown. Sequencing used immunoSEQ multiplex PCR; TCRdb keeps in-frame clones, though not all of them. The sample lists some 130,000 clones, approximately 90% occurring once. V lost 1 base, J lost 0 bases, and 6 bases lay in between. The CDR3 consists of 15 residues. The V gene's germline CDR1 is MNHNS and CDR2 SASEGT. Noted time point: blood 2 weeks post-SBRT. Treatment: 15 Gy SBRT to primary tumor, nephrectomy 4 weeks later. This renal cell carcinoma was of the clear cell type. The sample is drawn from a study of radiation and T cells in renal cell carcinoma. Study results and limitations: Without pretreatment biopsies, baseline tumor clonotype presence was undetermined. From baseline, blood top tumor clonotypes peaked at 2 weeks post-radiation.

The chain carries TRBV6-1 and TRBJ1-4; no definite D call. This TCR was sampled from a woman in her seventies with renal cell carcinoma. The starting material was blood, obtained from a patient whose treatment included radiotherapy and nephrectomy. The CDR3 is CASSEGLSTNEKLFF. Here the CDR3 DNA reads TGTGCCAGCAGTGAAGGGCTTTCAACTAATGAAAAACTGTTTTTT.